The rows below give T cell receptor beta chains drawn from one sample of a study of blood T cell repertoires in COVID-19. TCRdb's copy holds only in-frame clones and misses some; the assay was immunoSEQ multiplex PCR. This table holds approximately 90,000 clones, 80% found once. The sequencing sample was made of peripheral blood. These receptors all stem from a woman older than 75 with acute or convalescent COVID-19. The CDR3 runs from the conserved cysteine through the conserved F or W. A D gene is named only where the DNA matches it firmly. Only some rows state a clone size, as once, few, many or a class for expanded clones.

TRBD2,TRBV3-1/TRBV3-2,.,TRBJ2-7,CASSSWGSGVEEQYF,TGTGCCAGCAGCTCCTGGGGTAGCGGGGTGGAGGAGCAGTACTTC
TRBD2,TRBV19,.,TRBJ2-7,CASSRGLAGVKTPYEQYF,TGTGCCAGTAGTAGGGGACTAGCGGGGGTCAAAACCCCCTACGAGCAGTACTTC
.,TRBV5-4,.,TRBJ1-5,CASSLGLGGNQPQHF,TGTGCCAGCAGCTTGGGTCTAGGGGGCAATCAGCCCCAGCATTTT
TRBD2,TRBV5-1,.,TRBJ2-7,CASRTTSGRDSNEQYF,TGCGCCAGCAGGACGACTAGCGGGAGGGATAGCAACGAGCAGTACTTC
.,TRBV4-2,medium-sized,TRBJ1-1,CASSHQTGEAFF,TGTGCCAGCAGCCACCAAACAGGGGAAGCTTTCTTT
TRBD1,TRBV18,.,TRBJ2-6,CASSPRTGALSGANVLTF,TGTGCCAGCTCACCACGGACAGGGGCGCTCTCTGGGGCCAACGTCCTGACTTTC
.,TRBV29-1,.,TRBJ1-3,CSVGQGATGNTIYF,TGCAGCGTTGGGCAGGGTGCCACGGGAAACACCATATATTTT
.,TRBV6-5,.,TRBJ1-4,CASSYSSPQVNEKLFF,TGTGCCAGCAGTTATTCTTCCCCCCAGGTTAATGAAAAACTGTTTTTT
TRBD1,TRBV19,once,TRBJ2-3,CASSLLPGQGGDTQYF,TGTGCCAGTAGTCTTCTCCCGGGACAGGGTGGAGATACGCAGTATTTT
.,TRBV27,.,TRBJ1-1,CASSFLVGATEAFF,TGTGCCAGCAGTTTCCTTGTCGGAGCCACTGAAGCTTTCTTT
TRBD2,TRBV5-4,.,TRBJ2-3,CASSKAGGGTDTQYF,TGTGCCAGCAGCAAGGCTGGGGGGGGCACAGATACGCAGTATTTT
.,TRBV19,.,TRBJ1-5,CASSPLGGGNNQPQHF,TGTGCCAGTAGTCCGCTGGGCGGGGGAAACAATCAGCCCCAGCATTTT
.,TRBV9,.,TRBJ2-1,CASSPVTGSSYNEQFF,TGTGCCAGCAGCCCAGTTACAGGGAGCTCCTACAATGAGCAGTTCTTC
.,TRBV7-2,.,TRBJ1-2,CASSFTGIQGYTF,TGTGCCAGCAGCTTTACAGGGATTCAGGGCTACACCTTC
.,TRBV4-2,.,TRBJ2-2,CASSALSNTGELFF,TGTGCCAGCTCGGCACTATCGAACACCGGGGAGCTGTTTTTT
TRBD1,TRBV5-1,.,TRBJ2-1,CASEKQGAPYNEQFF,TGCGCCAGCGAAAAACAGGGGGCGCCCTACAATGAGCAGTTCTTC
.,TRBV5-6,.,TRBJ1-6,CASRRRGSYNSPLHF,TGTGCCAGCAGGCGAAGGGGCTCCTATAATTCACCCCTCCACTTT
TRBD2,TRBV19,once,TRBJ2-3,CASSAPGGPGLAGVTDTQYF,TGTGCCAGTAGTGCCCCTGGGGGACCGGGACTAGCGGGAGTAACAGATACGCAGTATTTT
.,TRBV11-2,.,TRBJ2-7,CASSFGTRPPYEQYF,TGTGCCAGCAGCTTCGGGACAAGGCCACCCTACGAGCAGTACTTC
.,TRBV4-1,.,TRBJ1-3,CASSRGAWGSGNTIYF,TGCGCCAGCAGTCGGGGGGCGTGGGGCTCTGGAAACACCATATATTTT
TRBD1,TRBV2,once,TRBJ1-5,CASRRQGAIQPQHF,TGTGCCAGCAGGAGACAGGGGGCGATTCAGCCCCAGCATTTT
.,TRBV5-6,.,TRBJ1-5,CASSSGVNQPQHF,TGTGCCAGCAGCTCCGGAGTCAATCAGCCCCAGCATTTT
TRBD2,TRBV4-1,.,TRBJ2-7,CASSQDPLLAGVSYEQYF,TGCGCCAGCAGCCAAGATCCGTTACTAGCGGGAGTCTCCTACGAGCAGTACTTC
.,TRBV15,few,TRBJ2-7,CATSREPSNVYEQYF,TGTGCCACCAGCAGAGAGCCTAGTAACGTTTACGAGCAGTACTTC
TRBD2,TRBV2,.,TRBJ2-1,CASMASGNSYNEQFF,TGTGCCAGCATGGCTAGCGGGAACTCCTACAATGAGCAGTTCTTC
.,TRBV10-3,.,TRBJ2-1,CAISELGNEQFF,TGTGCCATCAGTGAGCTAGGCAATGAGCAGTTCTTC
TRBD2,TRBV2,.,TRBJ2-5,CASSVLAGGEETQYF,TGTGCCAGCAGTGTGTTGGCGGGAGGCGAAGAGACCCAGTACTTC
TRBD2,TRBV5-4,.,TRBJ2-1,CASSATGTSGYNEQFF,TGTGCCAGCAGCGCTACCGGGACTAGCGGCTACAATGAGCAGTTCTTC
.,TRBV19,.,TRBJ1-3,CASSPDYSGNTIYF,TGTGCCAGTAGTCCGGACTACTCTGGAAACACCATATATTTT
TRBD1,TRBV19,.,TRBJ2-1,CASSTVGQGSGEQFF,TGTGCCAGTAGTACGGTGGGACAGGGTAGTGGTGAGCAGTTCTTC
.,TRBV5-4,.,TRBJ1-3,CASSLAGVGNTIYF,TGTGCCAGCAGCTTGGCCGGGGTTGGAAACACCATATATTTT
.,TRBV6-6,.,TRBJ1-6,CASSTTGTGSPLHF,TGTGCCAGCAGCACGACAGGTACCGGTTCACCCCTCCACTTT
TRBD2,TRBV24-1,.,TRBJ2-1,CATSGSSGRGVVGSYNEQFF,TGTGCCACCAGTGGCTCGAGCGGGAGAGGGGTGGTAGGTTCCTACAATGAGCAGTTCTTC
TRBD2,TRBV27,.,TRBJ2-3,CASSWGLAGSTDTQYF,TGTGCCAGCAGTTGGGGACTAGCGGGGAGCACAGATACGCAGTATTTT
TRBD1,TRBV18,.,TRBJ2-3,CASSPRQGSTDTQYF,TGTGCCAGCTCACCAAGACAGGGAAGCACAGATACGCAGTATTTT
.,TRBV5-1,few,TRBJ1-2,CASSLDGVRGPGYTF,TGCGCCAGCAGCTTGGATGGGGTCAGGGGACCTGGCTACACCTTC
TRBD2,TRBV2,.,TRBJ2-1,CASSDGEGYNEQFF,TGTGCCAGCAGTGACGGGGAGGGTTACAATGAGCAGTTCTTC
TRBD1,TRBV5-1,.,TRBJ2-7,CASWGFQQGATYEQYF,TGCGCCAGCTGGGGATTTCAACAGGGGGCGACTTACGAGCAGTACTTC
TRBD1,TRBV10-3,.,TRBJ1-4,CAIRGQGGEKLFF,TGTGCCATCAGGGGACAGGGGGGTGAAAAACTGTTTTTT
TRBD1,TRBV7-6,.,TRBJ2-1,CASSLVTGSEQFF,TGTGCCAGCAGCTTAGTGACAGGGAGTGAGCAGTTCTTC
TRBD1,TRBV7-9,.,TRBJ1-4,CASSPGQVINEKLFF,TGTGCCAGCAGTCCCGGACAGGTGATTAACGAAAAACTGTTTTTT
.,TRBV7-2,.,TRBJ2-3,CASSTGLPPDTQYF,TGTGCCAGCAGCACGGGACTCCCCCCGGATACGCAGTATTTT
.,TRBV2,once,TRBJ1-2,CASKAETNYGYTF,TGTGCCAGCAAGGCGGAAACTAACTATGGCTACACCTTC
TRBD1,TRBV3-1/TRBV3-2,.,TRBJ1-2,CASSHGTDYGYTF,TGTGCCAGCAGCCACGGGACAGACTATGGCTACACCTTC
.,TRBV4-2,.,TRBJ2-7,CASSQELGGREQYF,TGTGCCAGCAGCCAAGAATTGGGGGGTCGGGAGCAGTACTTC
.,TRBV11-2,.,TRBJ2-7,CASSLDYRGGEQYF,TGTGCCAGCAGCTTAGATTATAGGGGCGGCGAGCAGTACTTC
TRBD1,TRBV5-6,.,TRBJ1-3,CASSFGTVTFSGNTIYF,TGTGCCAGCAGCTTCGGGACAGTAACTTTCTCTGGAAACACCATATATTTT
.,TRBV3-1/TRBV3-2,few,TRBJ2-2,CASSYDTTNTGELFF,TGTGCCAGCAGCTACGACACAACGAACACCGGGGAGCTGTTTTTT
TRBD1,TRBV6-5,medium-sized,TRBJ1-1,CASSYRDRVYGAFF,TGTGCCAGCAGTTACCGGGACAGGGTCTATGGTGCTTTCTTT
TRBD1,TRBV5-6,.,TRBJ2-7,CASRTRDRQTYEQYF,TGTGCCAGCAGAACCCGGGACAGACAGACCTACGAGCAGTACTTC
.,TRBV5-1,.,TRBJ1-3,CASSSYGGGNTIYF,TGCGCCAGCAGCTCGTACGGGGGAGGAAACACCATATATTTT